This T cell receptor (beta chain) was documented in a study of T-cell reconstitution after alpha-beta-depleted transplantation in children. The CDR3 is made up of 15 amino acids. Germline loops: CDR1 SGHTA, CDR2 FQGNSA. The V gene lost 2 bases and the J gene lost 3 bases, with 13 bases spanning the gap. Unique molecular identifiers were incorporated into the prepared TCRbeta library. TCRdb used MiXCR to reprocess the PCR reads, holding one entry per CDR3 protein. Of about 640,000 distinct CDR3 sequences detected, 15% to 20% appear once; the ten largest clones hold 1.1%. The TCR comes from a human donor who donated a stem cell graft to a child with acute myeloid leukemia. Sample: PBMCs from the stem cell graft donor, taken from the stem cell graft. The chain uses TRBV7-2 and TRBJ1-1; weak D call: TRBD1 (6 bases). The CDR3 DNA follows: TGTGCCAGCAGCTTAATGCAGGGGACGGACACTGAAGCTTTCTTT. It encodes CASSLMQGTDTEAFF.